This T cell receptor (beta chain) was captured in a study of blood T cell repertoires in COVID-19. The wider study: T cells, B-cell-depleted T cells, or PBMCs provided the cDNA or gDNA that served as material.

Produced via immunoSEQ multiplex PCR; TCRdb's table is partial and in-frame only. The sample has 65,000 or so clones, about 66% seen once. This CDR3 contains 13 residues. CDR1 and CDR2 (germline): SQVTM, ANQGSEA. Trimming cost V 6 bases and J 5 bases; bases outside gene matches: 7. Enrolled through a virtual design, the participants were between 18 and 89 years of age and came from approximately 25 US areas. Participants in the exposed group had met a COVID-19 case in the 2 weeks before joining the study. Source material: PBMCs or T cells enriched from blood (not recorded which). This TCR was sampled from a woman between 55 and 75 years old who had been exposed to COVID-19. The rearrangement joins TRBV29-1 to TRBJ2-5, with TRBD1 matching over 9 bases. CDR3 sequence reads: CSVGQGRGETQYF. CDR3 bases: TGCAGCGTCGGACAGGGGCGAGGTGAGACCCAGTACTTC. Supplemented by reference TRBV29-1 and TRBJ2-5, the full variable domain reads SAVISQKPSRDICQRGTSLTIQCQVDSQVTMMFWYRQQPGQSLTLIATANQGSEATYESGFVIDKFPISRPNLTFSTLTVSNMSPEDSSIYLCSVGQGRGETQYFGPGTRLLVL.